These 20 T cell receptor beta chains were sequenced from one sample in a study of blood T cell repertoires in COVID-19. Profiling relied on immunoSEQ multiplex PCR, and the TCRdb table lists in-frame clones only, not all of them. This sample has approximately 350,000 clones; 80% to 90% occur once, and the top ten carry 1%. Sequencing was done on a sample of PBMCs or T cells enriched from blood (not recorded which). These receptors were collected from a man aged 18 to 30 who had recovered from COVID-19.

V and J are TRBV19 and TRBJ2-1; TRBD1 matches 8 bases. The CDR3 has 15 residues. Germline V CDR1 and CDR2: LNHDA, SQIVND (reference sequence). With 3 bases clipped from V and 6 bases from J, the junction kept 7 bases outside the gene matches. The CDR3 loop is CASSIRQGLSNEQFF. The CDR3 DNA sequence: TGTGCCAGTAGTATCCGACAGGGGCTGAGCAATGAGCAGTTCTTC.

This chain uses TRBV24-1 with TRBJ2-2; 7 nucleotides match TRBD1. This CDR3 has 16 amino acids. Germline values: CDR1 KGHDR, CDR2 SFDVKD. Trimming at V came to 4 bases and at J to 4 bases, leaving 8 bases not matched to a gene. The CDR3 nucleotides are TGTGCCACCAGTGACTCCCGGGACAGATTCACCGGGGAGCTGTTTTTT. This gives the protein CATSDSRDRFTGELFF.

The chain couples TRBV5-1 to TRBJ1-1, with 12 bases fitting TRBD1. This CDR3 contains 15 residues. The germline CDR1 and CDR2 sequences are SGHRS and YFSETQ. The ends lost 4 bases at V and 13 bases at J; junction bases unmatched: 14. The CDR3 DNA reads TGCGCCAGCAGCCTCGACTCCGGGACAGGGGGCGCGGGTTTCTTT. Translating gives CASSLDSGTGGAGFF.

The rearrangement uses TRBV6-1 and TRBJ1-6; the D is unclear. Trimming cost V 0 bases and J 7 bases, with 13 bases left between them. The CDR3 covers 16 residues. Germline V gene data show CDR1 as MNHNS and CDR2 as SASEGT. The CDR3 sequence is CASSEAHGEGNSPLHF. The DNA of the CDR3 is TGTGCCAGCAGTGAAGCGCACGGGGAAGGAAATTCACCCCTCCACTTT.

The chain combines TRBV6-6 with TRBJ2-4; the match to TRBD2 covers 13 bases. The CDR3 extends over 17 amino acids. V trimming: 5 bases; J trimming: 4 bases; junction bases outside the gene matches: 8. Germline V CDR1 and CDR2: MNHNY, SVGAGI (reference sequence). The CDR3 DNA sequence: TGTGCCAGCAGTCCTAAGAGGACTAGCGGGGGAAAAAACATTCAGTACTTC. It encodes CASSPKRTSGGKNIQYF.

The chain links TRBV28 to TRBJ1-6; D unclear. Germline assignment: CDR1 MDHEN and CDR2 SYDVKM. The CDR3 loop spans 15 amino acids. Trimming stripped 3 bases from V and 0 bases from J, with 6 bases between. Written as DNA, the CDR3 is TGTGCCAGCAGTTTGGGGAGCTCCTATAATTCACCCCTCCACTTT. Translated: CASSLGSSYNSPLHF.

V usage is TRBV28 and J usage is TRBJ1-1, with 7 nucleotides matching TRBD1. The J segment lost 8 bases and the V segment lost 5 bases, leaving 11 bases of the junction unmatched. The germline CDR1 and CDR2 sequences are MDHEN and SYDVKM. The CDR3 is 14 amino acids. Here the CDR3 reads CASSPGGILREAFF. CDR3 in DNA: TGTGCCAGCAGTCCAGGGGGAATCTTAAGGGAAGCTTTCTTT.

J is TRBJ2-3 and V is TRBV28; tentatively, D is TRBD2 (6 bases). CDR3 length: 16 residues. Germline V gene lookup returns CDR1 MDHEN and CDR2 SYDVKM. Between the trimmed V and J ends, which lost 6 bases and 0 bases, there was a span of 16 bases. The CDR3, as DNA: TGTGCCAGCAGCTCTCCCGCCAGCGGGAGCACAGATACGCAGTATTTT. This translates into CASSSPASGSTDTQYF. The full variable domain, rest sourced from reference TRBV28 and TRBJ2-3, is DVKVTQSSRYLVKRTGEKVFLECVQDMDHENMFWYRQDPGLGLRLIYFSYDVKMKEKGDIPEGYSVSREKKERFSLILESASTNQTSMYLCASSSPASGSTDTQYFGPGTRLTVL.

This chain joins TRBV7-9 and TRBJ2-1; 9 bases match TRBD1. Germline CDR1 SEHNR, CDR2 FQNEAQ (reference sequence). The CDR3 sequence is 15 residues long. V shed 4 bases, J shed 8 bases, and the junction held 9 bases outside the gene matches. The CDR3 DNA reads as TGTGCCAGCAGCTCCCGGGACAGGGATGGGGATGAGCAGTTCTTC. Encoded protein: CASSSRDRDGDEQFF.

This chain joins TRBV27 and TRBJ2-3; TRBD2 agrees at 12 bases. Germline V gene lookup returns CDR1 MNHEY and CDR2 SMNVEV (reference sequence). J lost 7 bases, V lost 5 bases, and 4 bases had no gene match. The CDR3 consists of 14 residues. CDR3 nucleotide sequence: TGTGCCAGCAGTATGACTAGCGGGGGAAATACGCAGTATTTT. Amino acids: CASSMTSGGNTQYF.

The rearrangement uses TRBV2 and TRBJ1-5; maybe TRBD1 (5 bases). V was clipped by 6 bases and J by 3 bases, with 12 bases between them. Germline assignment: CDR1 SNHLY and CDR2 FYNNEI. The CDR3 loop spans 14 amino acids. DNA of the CDR3: TGTGCCAGCAGAACCCGACAGACCAATCAGCCCCAGCATTTT. This encodes CASRTRQTNQPQHF.

This clone was detected only a few times. This chain joins TRBV7-2 and TRBJ1-4; 7 nucleotides align to TRBD1. V gave up 5 bases and J gave up 0 bases; unmatched junction bases: 9. CDR3 length: 17 amino acids. Germline V gene sequence: CDR1 SGHTA, CDR2 FQGNSA. This CDR3 reads CASSPRGRGATNEKLFF. Here the CDR3 DNA reads TGTGCCAGCAGCCCAAGGGGGCGCGGGGCAACTAATGAAAAACTGTTTTTT.

The V and J genes are TRBV3-1 (or the pseudogene TRBV3-2) and TRBJ2-7, with TRBD2 matching over 11 bases. From germline, CDR1 is LGHDT and CDR2 YNNKEL (reference sequence). V shed 1 base and J 7 bases; nucleotides not matched to a gene: 9. The CDR3 sequence is 16 residues long. Here the CDR3 DNA reads TGTGCCAGCAGCCAAGTACTAGCGGGGGCCGAGGGGGAGCAGTACTTC. Translating gives CASSQVLAGAEGEQYF.

The chain uses TRBV12-5 and TRBJ2-5; D perhaps matches TRBD2 (5 bases). Germline V CDR1 and CDR2: LGHNT, FRNRAP. Deletions cut 6 bases from V and 5 bases from J, with 13 bases between. The CDR3 length is 13 residues. The CDR3 bases are TGTGCTAGTGGATGGGTTGGCGGGGAGACCCAGTACTTC. This sequence encodes CASGWVGGETQYF.

This rearrangement joins TRBV9 to TRBJ2-3, with TRBD1 matching 7 bases. This CDR3 is built from 13 residues. J was trimmed by 9 bases and V by 4 bases; bases with no gene match: 8. Germline V gene lookup returns CDR1 SGDLS and CDR2 YYNGEE. For the CDR3, the DNA is TGTGCCAGCAGCCCCCGACAGGGCGGGACGCAGTATTTT. Its protein is CASSPRQGGTQYF. Full variable domain (missing parts from reference TRBV9 and TRBJ2-3): DSGVTQTPKHLITATGQRVTLRCSPRSGDLSVYWYQQSLDQGLQFLIQYYNGEERAKGNILERFSAQQFPDLHSELNLSSLELGDSALYFCASSPRQGGTQYFGPGTRLTVL.

In regard to this clone: This same CDR3 is encoded by further DNA sequences in the sample. The chain recombines TRBV24-1 with TRBJ2-1; the D gene is possibly TRBD1 (5 bases). Germline V gene sequence: CDR1 KGHDR, CDR2 SFDVKD. Trimming removed 4 bases from V and 5 bases from J, with 14 bases in between. CDR3 length: 15 residues. The DNA for the CDR3 is TGTGCCACCAGTGACGCACGAACAGGAGACAATGAGCAGTTCTTC. Translated, it gives CATSDARTGDNEQFF.

The chain joins TRBV3-1 (or the pseudogene TRBV3-2) to TRBJ2-1; TRBD1 is a possible D gene (5 bases). V lost 4 bases to trimming and J lost 6 bases, with 13 bases between them. The CDR3 has 14 residues. From germline, CDR1 is LGHDT and CDR2 YNNKEL (reference sequence). The chain's CDR3 is CASSPSTGLNEQFF. Here the CDR3 DNA reads TGTGCCAGCAGCCCAAGTACAGGTCTCAATGAGCAGTTCTTC.

The chain is built from TRBV7-6 and TRBJ2-5; D not resolved. Germline CDR1 and CDR2: SGHVS and FNYEAQ. With 0 bases removed from V and 0 bases from J, the gap between germline ends came to 5 bases. There are 14 residues in the CDR3. The CDR3 sequence: CASSLAPNQETQYF. DNA of the CDR3: TGTGCCAGCAGCTTAGCGCCTAACCAAGAGACCCAGTACTTC. Filled out from reference TRBV7-6 and TRBJ2-5, the complete variable domain reads GAGVSQSPRYKVTKRGQDVALRCDPISGHVSLYWYRQALGQGPEFLTYFNYEAQQDKSGLPNDRFSAERPEGSISTLTIQRTEQRDSAMYRCASSLAPNQETQYFGPGTRLLVL.

The chain carries TRBV19 and TRBJ1-2; D may be TRBD1 (6 bases). Germline V gene data show CDR1 as LNHDA and CDR2 as SQIVND (reference sequence). This CDR3 comprises 17 residues. V lost 1 base and J lost 8, with 23 bases in between. As DNA, the CDR3 is TGTGCCAGTAGTATAGTGCCCCCGGGACACCCCGAGGGCGGCTACACCTTC. This encodes CASSIVPPGHPEGGYTF.

The chain couples TRBV28 to TRBJ1-5; 10 bases fit TRBD1. In germline, CDR1 is MDHEN, CDR2 SYDVKM. The junction had 5 bases not matched to a gene; V was cut back by 3 bases and J by 6 bases. This CDR3 spans 15 amino acids. The CDR3: CASSFGTGVLQPQHF. The CDR3 DNA follows: TGTGCCAGCAGTTTCGGGACAGGGGTTCTTCAGCCCCAGCATTTT.